Listed below are T cell receptor beta chains from one sample, sequenced in a study of Ad26.COV2.S vaccination and SARS-CoV-2 variants. The assay was immunoSEQ multiplex PCR, and TCRdb's table has in-frame clones only and misses some. The sample lists approximately 420,000 clones; 75% to 90% were seen once. Source: peripheral blood, taken in a trial of Ad26.COV2.S vaccine versus placebo. The receptor source for this set is a person aged 18 to 59 who received the Ad26.COV2.S COVID-19 vaccine or a placebo. Each CDR3 is given with its conserved first and last residue. Each record gives: D gene, J gene, V gene, clone size, CDR3 protein, CDR3 DNA. A D gene is named only where the DNA matches it firmly. Expanded clones get a size class; other rows say once, few or many, or leave the size out.

TRBD1	TRBJ2-2	TRBV27	NA	CASSLTGQGAGGELFF	TGTGCCAGCAGCTTAACGGGACAGGGGGCTGGCGGGGAGCTGTTTTTT
TRBD2	TRBJ2-5	TRBV3-1/TRBV3-2	NA	CASSQAGGQETQYF	TGTGCCAGCAGCCAAGCGGGGGGGCAGGAGACCCAGTACTTC
NA	TRBJ1-2	TRBV24-1	NA	CATSDSRANGYTF	TGTGCCACCAGTGATTCCAGGGCCAATGGCTACACCTTC
NA	TRBJ1-5	TRBV28	NA	CASTAGGANRHF	TGTGCCAGCACTGCCGGTGGGGCGAACCGACATTTT
NA	TRBJ2-1	TRBV18	NA	CASSPKTGITYNEQFF	TGTGCCAGCTCCCCCAAAACGGGAATAACCTACAATGAGCAGTTCTTC
NA	TRBJ2-7	TRBV7-2	few	CASSFQGSYEQYF	TGTGCCAGCAGCTTTCAGGGCTCCTACGAGCAGTACTTC
TRBD1	TRBJ1-2	TRBV7-2	NA	CASSQTPQGPTSGYTF	TGTGCCAGCAGCCAGACCCCACAGGGGCCTACCTCTGGCTACACCTTC
NA	TRBJ1-1	TRBV11-2	NA	CASSLVPRNTEAFF	TGTGCCAGCAGCTTAGTTCCGCGAAACACTGAAGCTTTCTTT
NA	TRBJ1-1	TRBV5-1	NA	CASSLAGAGREAFF	TGCGCCAGCAGCTTGGCCGGGGCGGGCAGAGAAGCTTTCTTT
NA	TRBJ2-7	TRBV4-3	NA	CASSQDLGGPTSYEQYF	TGCGCCAGCAGCCAAGATCTGGGGGGACCTACCTCCTACGAGCAGTACTTC
TRBD1	TRBJ2-7	TRBV10-3	NA	CAISATDRGPYEQYF	TGTGCCATCAGTGCTACGGACAGGGGACCCTACGAGCAGTACTTC
NA	TRBJ2-5	TRBV5-1	once	CASSLERGQETQYF	TGCGCCAGCAGCTTGGAACGGGGCCAAGAGACCCAGTACTTC
TRBD2	TRBJ2-5	TRBV29-1	NA	CSVVRWAGGQETQYF	TGCAGCGTTGTTCGGTGGGCGGGGGGCCAAGAGACCCAGTACTTC
NA	TRBJ1-1	TRBV5-6	NA	CASPRGARTEAFF	TGTGCCAGCCCCCGCGGGGCTCGGACTGAAGCTTTCTTT
TRBD1	TRBJ1-2	TRBV2	once	CASGMDRGWYGYTF	TGTGCCAGCGGGATGGACAGGGGATGGTATGGCTACACCTTC
TRBD1	TRBJ1-2	TRBV2	NA	CASTPALGQGDLSYGYTF	TGTGCCAGCACTCCCGCGCTGGGACAGGGTGACCTTAGCTATGGCTACACCTTC
NA	TRBJ2-3	TRBV2	NA	CASSEEAAGTQYF	TGTGCCAGCAGTGAAGAGGCCGCTGGTACGCAGTATTTT
NA	TRBJ1-5	TRBV7-8	few	CASSLSAEYSNQPQHF	TGTGCCAGCAGCTTATCGGCCGAGTATAGCAATCAGCCCCAGCATTTT
TRBD1	TRBJ1-1	TRBV6-7	once	CASSYRPGGQTLNTEAFF	TGTGCCAGCAGTTACAGGCCAGGGGGACAGACCTTGAACACTGAAGCTTTCTTT
TRBD2	TRBJ2-2	TRBV19	NA	CASFRGGGRSTGELFF	TGTGCCAGTTTTCGGGGCGGGGGGCGCAGCACCGGGGAGCTGTTTTTT
NA	TRBJ2-7	TRBV4-1	NA	CASSQPEGEQYF	TGCGCCAGCAGCCAACCAGAAGGCGAGCAGTACTTC
NA	TRBJ2-1	TRBV4-1	NA	CASSQVAARGLEQFF	TGCGCCAGCAGCCAAGTGGCTGCCCGGGGATTGGAGCAGTTCTTC
NA	TRBJ2-3	TRBV5-4	NA	CASSLGQGPDTQYF	TGTGCCAGCAGCTTAGGTCAGGGCCCAGATACGCAGTATTTT
NA	TRBJ2-2	TRBV20-1	NA	CSARGPKSSNTGELFF	TGCAGTGCTCGTGGCCCTAAGAGCTCGAACACCGGGGAGCTGTTTTTT
NA	TRBJ2-7	TRBV4-3	NA	CASSQTDTYEQYF	TGCGCCAGCAGCCAAACCGACACCTACGAGCAGTACTTC
NA	TRBJ1-2	TRBV10-1	NA	CASSARGDLGNGYTF	TGCGCCAGCAGTGCTAGGGGCGATCTAGGGAATGGCTACACCTTC
TRBD1	TRBJ1-4	TRBV19	NA	CASSIGQGIDEKLFF	TGTGCCAGTAGTATTGGACAGGGGATTGATGAAAAACTGTTTTTT
NA	TRBJ2-1	TRBV11-3	NA	CASSLGLNEQFF	TGTGCCAGCAGCTTGGGGCTTAATGAGCAGTTCTTC
NA	TRBJ2-1	TRBV4-2	NA	CASSQDAAELYNEQFF	TGTGCCAGCAGCCAAGATGCGGCCGAACTCTACAATGAGCAGTTCTTC
TRBD1	TRBJ2-2	TRBV19	few	CASSMSQGVTGELFF	TGTGCCAGTAGTATGAGCCAGGGGGTCACCGGGGAGCTGTTTTTT
NA	TRBJ2-5	TRBV6-5	NA	CASSSYNLETQYF	TGTGCCAGCAGTTCCTACAACCTGGAGACCCAGTACTTC
NA	TRBJ1-2	TRBV20-1	NA	CSAGSGYGYTF	TGCAGTGCTGGCAGCGGGTATGGCTACACCTTC
TRBD2	TRBJ2-1	TRBV7-2	NA	CASSLVASGGLSYNEQFF	TGTGCCAGCAGCTTAGTCGCTAGCGGGGGGCTCTCCTACAATGAGCAGTTCTTC
TRBD1	TRBJ2-2	TRBV9	NA	CASSLDRGQTGELFF	TGTGCCAGCAGCCTTGACAGGGGGCAAACCGGGGAGCTGTTTTTT
TRBD2	TRBJ2-1	TRBV2	once	CASRARTSGGAYSEQFF	TGTGCCAGCAGAGCTCGAACTAGCGGGGGGGCCTATTCCGAGCAGTTCTTC
TRBD1	TRBJ1-1	TRBV27	NA	CASTPGQFNTEAFF	TGTGCCAGCACCCCGGGACAGTTTAACACTGAAGCTTTCTTT
NA	TRBJ2-1	TRBV7-2	NA	CASSLAGPVYNEQFF	TGTGCCAGCAGCTTAGCGGGGCCGGTCTACAATGAGCAGTTCTTC
NA	TRBJ1-1	TRBV29-1	NA	CSARHTEAFF	TGCAGCGCTCGCCACACTGAAGCTTTCTTT
NA	TRBJ2-7	TRBV14	NA	CASSPLGGSYEQYF	TGTGCCAGCAGTCCTCTTGGGGGGTCCTACGAGCAGTACTTC
TRBD1	TRBJ1-1	TRBV10-3	NA	CAISATGTGGVSEAFF	TGTGCCATCAGTGCAACCGGGACAGGGGGTGTATCTGAAGCTTTCTTT
TRBD2	TRBJ2-3	TRBV27	once	CASKTLAGGTDTQYF	TGTGCCAGCAAAACACTAGCGGGGGGAACAGATACGCAGTATTTT